These 19 T cell receptor beta chains originate from one sample sequenced in a study of blood T cell repertoires in COVID-19. The method was immunoSEQ multiplex PCR; TCRdb's version includes in-frame clones alone and lacks a portion of them. Counted here are 350,000 to 400,000 clones, approximately 87% occurring once; the ten biggest clones make up around 0.97%. Input material: PBMCs or T cells enriched from blood (not recorded which). The source is a woman aged 25-40 years with acute COVID-19.

This clone was seen only a few times. The genes are TRBV5-1 and TRBJ1-2; possibly TRBD1 for D (5 bases). V gave up 2 bases and J gave up 8 bases, with 16 bases separating them. CDR1 is SGHRS and CDR2 is YFSETQ in the germline V gene. The CDR3 consists of 14 residues. The CDR3 spells CASSFTAGGGGYTF. The CDR3 DNA follows: TGCGCCAGCAGCTTCACCGCTGGGGGGGGAGGCTACACCTTC.

V is TRBV6-5 and J is TRBJ1-2, with 8 bases that match TRBD1. V shed 2 bases, J shed 0 bases, and the junction held 2 bases outside the gene matches. Looked up from germline, CDR1 is MNHEY and CDR2 is SVGAGI. This CDR3 has 15 amino acids. CDR3 protein: CASSYDRGTNYGYTF. CDR3 DNA sequence: TGTGCCAGCAGTTACGACAGGGGAACTAACTATGGCTACACCTTC.

This chain links TRBV28 with TRBJ2-1; D gene uncertain. The V end lost 3 bases, the J end lost 3 bases, and 9 bases lay between the germline ends. Germline V CDR1 and CDR2: MDHEN, SYDVKM. This CDR3 comprises 14 residues. Here the CDR3 DNA reads TGTGCCAGCAGTTTGCGGCTGATCTACAATGAGCAGTTCTTC. Amino acid sequence: CASSLRLIYNEQFF. Together with reference TRBV28 and TRBJ2-1, the CDR3 gives the full variable domain: DVKVTQSSRYLVKRTGEKVFLECVQDMDHENMFWYRQDPGLGLRLIYFSYDVKMKEKGDIPEGYSVSREKKERFSLILESASTNQTSMYLCASSLRLIYNEQFFGPGTRLTVL.

The V gene is TRBV7-7, the J gene TRBJ2-1, with a weak D call TRBD2 (6 bases). Looked up from germline, CDR1 is SSHAT and CDR2 is FNYEAQ (reference sequence). The germline V and J ends were trimmed by 3 bases and 8 bases, with 11 bases remaining between them. The CDR3 has 13 residues. Here the CDR3 DNA reads TGTGCCAGCAGCTTGCGGCCGGGGGATGAGCAGTTCTTC. Translating gives CASSLRPGDEQFF. Complete variable domain (other parts from reference TRBV7-7 and TRBJ2-1): GAGVSQSPRYKVTKRGQDVTLRCDPISSHATLYWYQQALGQGPEFLTYFNYEAQPDKSGLPSDRFSAERPEGSISTLTIQRTEQRDSAMYRCASSLRPGDEQFFGPGTRLTVL.

This chain connects TRBV14 to TRBJ1-4; 10 bases align to TRBD1. After removal of 4 bases from V and 0 bases from J, the junction contained 5 bases not matched to a gene. Germline assignment: CDR1 SGHDN and CDR2 FVKESK. The CDR3 is 17 residues long. The CDR3 DNA sequence: TGTGCCAGCAGCCTGACAGGGGGCTGGGCAACTAATGAAAAACTGTTTTTT. This translates into CASSLTGGWATNEKLFF. The variable domain in full, with the rest retrieved from reference TRBV14 and TRBJ1-4, is EAGVTQFPSHSVIEKGQTVTLRCDPISGHDNLYWYRRVMGKEIKFLLHFVKESKQDESGMPNNRFLAERTGGTYSTLKVQPAELEDSGVYFCASSLTGGWATNEKLFFGSGTQLSVL.

CDR3 DNA: TGTGCCAGCAGCGGGGACCAGGGGGCGCGGGGCTACACCTTC. Protein sequence: CASSGDQGARGYTF. The chain has TRBV9 and TRBJ1-2; 8 nucleotides align to TRBD1. The germline V gene has CDR1 SGDLS and CDR2 YYNGEE. With V trimmed by 3 bases and J by 8 bases, 9 bases remained unmatched. The CDR3 has 14 amino acids.

The V call is TRBV7-9, the J call TRBJ1-2; possibly TRBD1 for D (5 bases). The CDR3 runs 16 residues. Germline lookup yields CDR1 SEHNR and CDR2 FQNEAQ (reference sequence). The V end lost 4 bases, the J end lost 0 bases, and 15 bases lay between the germline ends. DNA of the CDR3: TGTGCCAGCAGCTCAGCAGGGTTACTAGCTAACTATGGCTACACCTTC. Translation: CASSSAGLLANYGYTF.

V gene TRBV10-2 combines with J gene TRBJ2-2; TRBD2 matches 11 bases. Germline trimming cut 4 bases from V and 3 bases from J; bases unmatched to any gene: 10. Germline lookup yields CDR1 WSHSY and CDR2 SAAADI. The CDR3 sequence is 18 residues long. The CDR3 loop is CASSGGIAGGFDTGELFF. The CDR3 nucleotides read TGCGCCAGCAGTGGTGGGATAGCGGGGGGGTTTGACACCGGGGAGCTGTTTTTT.

The sample holds one count of this clone. The J gene is TRBJ1-5, the V gene TRBV18; D might be TRBD1 (5 bases). Germline V lookup: CDR1 KGHSH, CDR2 LQKENI. The length of the CDR3 is 15 residues. Trimming removed 6 bases from V and 0 bases from J, with 12 bases in between. The CDR3 sequence: CASSRDRNSNQPQHF. The CDR3 DNA reads TGTGCCAGCTCTCGCGACAGAAATAGCAATCAGCCCCAGCATTTT.

This chain uses TRBV24-1 with TRBJ1-5; TRBD1 might be the D (5 bases). V shed 10 bases and J shed 3 bases, with 18 bases lying between them. Germline V lookup: CDR1 KGHDR, CDR2 SFDVKD. The CDR3 is made up of 15 amino acids. CDR3 sequence: CATALGRTNNQPQHF. The DNA of the CDR3 is TGTGCCACTGCCCTGGGGCGGACTAACAATCAGCCCCAGCATTTT.

This clone occurred a few times. The chain uses TRBV5-1 and TRBJ1-2, with 7 bases aligning to TRBD1. There are 15 residues in the CDR3. Germline V gene lookup returns CDR1 SGHRS and CDR2 YFSETQ. Trimming at V came to 6 bases and at J to 6 bases, leaving 14 bases not matched to a gene. CDR3 nucleotides: TGCGCCAGCATGGACCGGGACAGACTTGCGAATGGCTACACCTTC. The encoded protein is CASMDRDRLANGYTF.

This clone is a singleton in its sample. The junction differs from germline at one of its ends, possibly a read error. The rearrangement joins TRBV18 to TRBJ1-1; 7 bases align to TRBD1. CDR1 KGHSH and CDR2 LQKENI come from the germline V gene. CDR3 length: 15 amino acids. CDR3 nucleotide sequence: TGTGCCAGCTCGCCACGATCGGGACAGTACACTGAAGCTTTCTTT. It yields the protein CASSPRSGQYTEAFF.

The gene calls are TRBV7-9 and TRBJ2-3; 7 bases map to TRBD1. The CDR3 contains 16 residues. Germline values: CDR1 SEHNR, CDR2 FQNEAQ (reference sequence). V shed 5 bases, J shed 6 bases, and the junction held 14 bases outside the gene matches. The CDR3 here is CASSPRTGPSRDTQYF. CDR3 nucleotides: TGTGCCAGCAGCCCGAGGACAGGCCCTAGCAGGGATACGCAGTATTTT.

The V gene is TRBV24-1, the J gene TRBJ1-2; tentatively, D is TRBD1 (5 bases). Trimming left V 4 bases short and J 5 bases short, with 16 bases between. Germline-derived CDR1 and CDR2 are KGHDR and SFDVKD. This CDR3 has 15 amino acids. The CDR3 DNA is TGTGCCACCAGTGACACCCGGGGGGAGCTTTATGGCTACACCTTC. Translating it yields CATSDTRGELYGYTF.

The chain links TRBV5-1 to TRBJ2-4; D remains ambiguous. With 1 base removed from V and 3 bases from J, the gap between germline ends came to 11 bases. This CDR3 is built from 15 residues. Germline values: CDR1 SGHRS, CDR2 YFSETQ. The CDR3 region has the DNA TGCGCCAGCAGCTTGCTAACCCCGGGCAAAAACATTCAGTACTTC. It is translated as CASSLLTPGKNIQYF.

Notes on this clone: The sample has other DNA sequences that encode this CDR3 too. This sequence joins TRBV19 and TRBJ1-1, with 8 nucleotides matching TRBD1. CDR1 and CDR2 (germline): LNHDA, SQIVND (reference sequence). CDR3 length equals 14 residues. With 1 base clipped from V and 4 bases from J, the junction kept 2 bases outside the gene matches. This CDR3 reads CASSIGTGGTEAFF. The CDR3 DNA reads TGTGCCAGTAGTATAGGCACAGGGGGCACTGAAGCTTTCTTT.

The V and J genes are TRBV30 and TRBJ1-6; 10 nucleotides align to TRBD1. This CDR3 spans 15 amino acids. Trimming removed 3 bases from V and 7 bases from J; junction bases left unmatched: 6. The V gene's germline CDR1 is GTSNPN and CDR2 SVGIG (reference sequence). CDR3 loop: CAWRVTGGANSPLHF. DNA for the CDR3: TGTGCCTGGAGAGTGACAGGGGGCGCGAATTCACCCCTCCACTTT.

This rearrangement joins TRBV6-6 to TRBJ2-7; 11 positions match TRBD1. V dropped 9 bases and J dropped 6; count of bases not matched to a gene: 13. Germline V gene data show CDR1 as MNHNY and CDR2 as SVGAGI (reference sequence). The CDR3 loop spans 15 amino acids. CDR3 loop: CASKASGTGGSEQYF. The CDR3 DNA follows: TGTGCCAGTAAGGCGTCCGGGACAGGGGGAAGCGAGCAGTACTTC.

This clone was counted between two and nine times. This chain uses TRBV5-8 with TRBJ2-7, with 7 nucleotides matching TRBD2. The CDR3 totals 16 residues. The germline V gene has CDR1 SGHTS and CDR2 YDEGEE. V lost 7 bases, J lost 2 bases, and 15 bases stayed unmatched. CDR3 sequence reads: CASLRGPGAGAYEQYF. The CDR3 DNA sequence: TGTGCCAGCCTCCGGGGCCCCGGGGCGGGGGCCTACGAGCAGTACTTC.